The subject of this entry is one T cell receptor (beta chain). Its matching antigen is unknown. Clones were sequenced by immunoSEQ multiplex PCR, and TCRdb holds only the in-frame ones, with some missing. The data show around 210,000 clones, with roughly 94% seen just once and approximately 1.5% held by the top ten. The entry originates in a study of T cell responses to AZD1222 COVID-19 vaccine. Study results and caveats: It should be noted that donors were predominantly white British and more often female, and clonal diversity was possibly underestimated. CD4 TCRs associated with vaccination spanned spike, dominating at 160-218 and 743-854. Receipt of two AZD1222 doses was followed by a rise in Spike-specific TCR breadth and depth. Repertoire samples came only from after the peak T cell response.

The length of the CDR3 is 15 residues. V lost 2 bases and J 0 bases, leaving 9 bases between the germline ends. The germline gives CDR1 MNHNS, CDR2 SASEGT. The specimen comprised peripheral blood, sampled 28 days after the second dose of the MenACWY control vaccine. The chain employs TRBV6-1 and TRBJ2-3; the D gene could be TRBD1 or TRBD2 (5 bases each). The receptor was derived from an adult who received the MenACWY meningococcal vaccine as a control. The CDR3, as DNA: TGTGCCAGCAGTGAATTGGGACGGAGCACAGATACGCAGTATTTT. Protein sequence: CASSELGRSTDTQYF.